The 30 T cell receptor beta chains in this list originate from one sample, sequenced in a study of T-cell reconstitution after alpha-beta-depleted transplantation in children. Unique molecular identifiers tagged the TCRbeta library. MiXCR was run by TCRdb on the PCR reads, yielding one entry per CDR3 protein. The sample carries 500,000 to 600,000 distinct CDR3 sequences, about 17% recorded once. Sequencing was performed on PBMCs from the stem cell graft donor, taken from the stem cell graft. The origin of the receptors is a human donor who donated a stem cell graft to a child with acute lymphoblastic leukemia.

The chain links TRBV21-1 to TRBJ2-3. TRBV21-1 is given as a pseudogene. CDR3 length: 13 amino acids. In DNA form, the CDR3 reads TGTGCCAGCAGCAGATTCGAAACAGATACGCAGTATTTT. Its translation is CASSRFETDTQYF.

This clonotype came up a few times. The chain combines TRBV29-1 with TRBJ2-7, with 9 nucleotides matching TRBD1. This CDR3 comprises 12 residues. Trimming at V came to 7 bases and at J to 3 bases, leaving 4 bases not matched to a gene. Germline V CDR1 and CDR2: SQVTM, ANQGSEA. CDR3 DNA: TGCAGCGCACAGACAGGGGGCTACGAGCAGTACTTC. Translating gives CSAQTGGYEQYF.

In this sample, this clonotype turned up a few times. V is TRBV7-3 and J is TRBJ2-2; 8 bases map to TRBD2. The CDR3 is made up of 18 amino acids. From germline, CDR1 is SGHTA and CDR2 FQGTGA. The V and J ends lost 5 bases and 0 bases, in that order; junction bases with no gene match: 11. The CDR3 is CASSATGLVGSNTGELFF. DNA for the CDR3: TGTGCCAGCAGCGCAACGGGACTAGTAGGATCGAACACCGGGGAGCTGTTTTTT.

The DNA for the CDR3 is TGCGCCAGCAGCTTGGGACTACCTGTAACCGACAATGAGCAGTTCTTC. Translation gives CASSLGLPVTDNEQFF. The V gene is TRBV5-1, the J gene TRBJ2-1; the D gene is possibly TRBD2 (5 bases). The CDR3 runs to 16 residues. Germline V lookup: CDR1 SGHRS, CDR2 YFSETQ. V shed 0 bases and J shed 5 bases, with 15 bases lying between them.

This clonotype occurred a few times. The V call is TRBV5-1, the J call TRBJ2-3; D is unclear. The CDR3 is 12 amino acids. V lost 1 base and J 5 bases, leaving 5 bases between the germline ends. From germline, CDR1 is SGHRS and CDR2 YFSETQ. CDR3: CASSLLGDTQYF. DNA for the CDR3: TGCGCCAGCAGCTTGTTGGGAGATACGCAGTATTTT. The variable domain in full, with the rest retrieved from reference TRBV5-1 and TRBJ2-3, is KAGVTQTPRYLIKTRGQQVTLSCSPISGHRSVSWYQQTPGQGLQFLFEYFSETQRNKGNFPGRFSGRQFSNSRSEMNVSTLELGDSALYLCASSLLGDTQYFGPGTRLTVL.

This chain uses TRBV5-5 with TRBJ2-1, with D perhaps TRBD1 or TRBD2 (5 bases each). The CDR3 is made up of 14 amino acids. V shed 4 bases and J shed 0 bases, with 8 bases lying between them. Germline V CDR1 and CDR2: SGHKS, YYEKEE (reference sequence). CDR3 DNA: TGTGCCAGCAGCCGGGGCGGCTCCTACAATGAGCAGTTCTTC. Protein sequence: CASSRGGSYNEQFF.

The V and J genes are TRBV5-1 and TRBJ2-7, with TRBD1 matching over 9 bases. The germline V gene encodes CDR1 SGHRS and CDR2 YFSETQ. With V trimmed by 2 bases and J by 4 bases, 7 bases remained unmatched. The CDR3 extends over 15 amino acids. The CDR3 is CASSFGGQGGYEQYF. The CDR3 coding sequence is TGCGCCAGCAGCTTCGGGGGACAGGGTGGGTACGAGCAGTACTTC.

This clonotype was recorded a few times. This chain connects TRBV19 to TRBJ2-7, with a weak D call TRBD1 (6 bases). The CDR3 is 14 residues long. CDR1 is LNHDA, CDR2 SQIVND, per germline (reference sequence). Trimming removed 0 bases at V and 3 bases at J, with 9 bases between. Written as DNA, the CDR3 is TGTGCCAGTAGTATAGAAGCCAGGGGCTACGAGCAGTACTTC. It translates to CASSIEARGYEQYF. Variable domain in full (rest from reference TRBV19 and TRBJ2-7): DGGITQSPKYLFRKEGQNVTLSCEQNLNHDAMYWYRQDPGQGLRLIYYSQIVNDFQKGDIAEGYSVSREKKESFPLTVTSAQKNPTAFYLCASSIEARGYEQYFGPGTRLTVT.

This clonotype was counted ten times or more. The V and J genes are TRBV11-2 and TRBJ1-1, with 7 bases that match TRBD1. Trimming took 1 base from V and 0 from J; bases not matched to a gene: 5. The CDR3 is 16 residues long. CDR1 is SGHAT, CDR2 FQNNGV, per germline. CDR3 nucleotide sequence: TGTGCCAGCAGCTTAGGAGGGACAGTAATGAACACTGAAGCTTTCTTT. Protein sequence: CASSLGGTVMNTEAFF.

The rearrangement uses TRBV27 and TRBJ2-7, with TRBD1 matching 7 bases. From germline, CDR1 is MNHEY and CDR2 SMNVEV (reference sequence). V shed 2 bases and J 2 bases; nucleotides not matched to a gene: 6. The CDR3 has 15 amino acids. As DNA, the CDR3 is TGTGCCAGCAGTTTAAGGACAGGTTCTACCTACGAGCAGTACTTC. Amino acid sequence: CASSLRTGSTYEQYF.

The V gene is TRBV12-3 or TRBV12-4, the J gene TRBJ1-2; no clear D. Trimming took 11 bases from V and 2 from J, leaving 15 bases between them. CDR3 length: 13 amino acids. For the CDR3, the DNA is TGTGCCGTAAGGCCTCAGGCGAACTATGGCTACACCTTC. Protein: CAVRPQANYGYTF.

This clonotype has only a few counts. This chain uses TRBV25-1 with TRBJ2-7; D is possibly TRBD2 (5 bases). Trimming took off 1 base at V and 7 bases at J, with 8 bases between the two ends. Germline CDR1 and CDR2: MGHDK and SYGVNS. The CDR3 is 12 amino acids. The CDR3 nucleotides are TGTGCCAGCAGTGAATCTAGCTGGGAGCAGTACTTC. It is translated as CASSESSWEQYF.

This chain connects TRBV12-3 or TRBV12-4 to TRBJ2-1, with D possibly being TRBD1 (5 bases). The V end lost 5 bases, the J end lost 4 bases, and 15 bases lay between the germline ends. The CDR3 has 15 residues. The CDR3 is CASSLSSGYYNEQFF. The CDR3 nucleotides are TGTGCCAGCAGTCTTTCCTCAGGGTATTACAATGAGCAGTTCTTC.

This clonotype was detected a few times. This rearrangement joins TRBV5-1 to TRBJ2-1; tentative D call: TRBD2 (6 bases). Trimming cost V 0 bases and J 2 bases, with 12 bases left between them. Germline lookup yields CDR1 SGHRS and CDR2 YFSETQ. The CDR3 consists of 16 residues. In nucleotides, the CDR3 is TGCGCCAGCAGCTTGGCGGGGGACTCTCCCTACAATGAGCAGTTCTTC. Translating gives CASSLAGDSPYNEQFF.

This clonotype turned up a few times. V is TRBV27 and J is TRBJ2-5; TRBD2 might be the D (7 bases). Trimming left V 5 bases short and J 4 bases short, with 17 bases between. This CDR3 comprises 15 residues. Germline values: CDR1 MNHEY, CDR2 SMNVEV (reference sequence). The CDR3 nucleotides read TGTGCCAGCAGTCCTTTCCCGGGGGGCCGAGAGACCCAGTACTTC. Its translation: CASSPFPGGRETQYF.

This clonotype was found many times. The chain carries TRBV5-5 and TRBJ1-1, with 7 bases identical to TRBD1. The junction had 1 base not matched to a gene; V was cut back by 2 bases and J by 3 bases. The CDR3 consists of 13 residues. The germline gives CDR1 SGHKS, CDR2 YYEKEE (reference sequence). In DNA, the CDR3 is TGTGCCAGCAGCTTCCAGGGGGACACTGAAGCTTTCTTT. Amino acid sequence: CASSFQGDTEAFF.

The V and J genes are TRBV9 and TRBJ2-5; 9 bases are a match to TRBD1. The J segment lost 7 bases and the V segment lost 4 bases, leaving 8 bases of the junction unmatched. The CDR3 runs to 14 residues. CDR1 and CDR2 (germline): SGDLS, YYNGEE. The CDR3 nucleotides are TGTGCCAGCAGCCCATGGACAGGGGAGGGGACCCAGTACTTC. As protein: CASSPWTGEGTQYF.

This clonotype has only a few counts. This chain joins TRBV12-3 or TRBV12-4 and TRBJ2-2; D not certain. This CDR3 comprises 13 residues. V was shortened by 2 bases and J by 5 bases, with 6 bases between the two germline ends. This CDR3 reads CASSLFKTGELFF. DNA of the CDR3: TGTGCCAGCAGTTTATTTAAGACCGGGGAGCTGTTTTTT.

The rearrangement joins TRBV5-1 to TRBJ1-1; D gene ambiguous. Trimming took 3 bases from V and 5 from J, leaving 14 bases between them. CDR3 size: 14 residues. CDR1 is SGHRS and CDR2 is YFSETQ in the germline V gene. The CDR3 DNA sequence: TGCGCCAGCAGCTATAGAGGTATCGAGACTGAAGCTTTCTTT. It encodes CASSYRGIETEAFF.

The chain is built from TRBV7-9 and TRBJ2-1; unclear D gene. This CDR3 has 15 residues. The V end lost 8 bases, the J end lost 3 bases, and 17 bases lay between the germline ends. The germline V gene encodes CDR1 SEHNR and CDR2 FQNEAQ (reference sequence). The CDR3 region is CASGPPVKIYNEQFF. CDR3 DNA: TGTGCCAGCGGCCCCCCCGTGAAGATCTACAATGAGCAGTTCTTC.

This chain links TRBV29-1 with TRBJ2-7; D perhaps matches TRBD1 (5 bases). This CDR3 region has 12 residues. V gave up 2 bases and J gave up 5 bases, with 10 bases separating them. Germline lookup yields CDR1 SQVTM and CDR2 ANQGSEA. The CDR3 nucleotides are TGCAGCGTTGAACAGGGCTTCAACGAGCAGTACTTC. This sequence encodes CSVEQGFNEQYF.

This chain uses TRBV12-3 or TRBV12-4 with TRBJ2-3, with 8 bases identical to TRBD1. The junction had 8 bases not matched to a gene; V was cut back by 4 bases and J by 5 bases. The CDR3 contains 15 residues. CDR3 DNA sequence: TGTGCCAGCAGTTCCGTGGACAGGGTGAAAGATACGCAGTATTTT. Amino acids: CASSSVDRVKDTQYF.

This clonotype has more than one count but fewer than ten. This sequence joins TRBV12-3 or TRBV12-4 and TRBJ2-7; D is unresolved. Trimming pared 6 bases from V and 6 bases from J, leaving 9 bases between. This CDR3 comprises 11 residues. The CDR3 DNA reads as TGTGCCAGCAGGATCCTTTCCGAGCAGTACTTC. Translation: CASRILSEQYF.

The CDR3 protein is CASSWTAENTEAFF. Here the CDR3 DNA reads TGCGCCAGCAGCTGGACTGCGGAGAACACTGAAGCTTTCTTT. The gene calls are TRBV5-1 and TRBJ1-1, with no clear D. CDR3 length: 14 amino acids. Germline assignment: CDR1 SGHRS and CDR2 YFSETQ. V was pared by 3 bases and J by 1 base, with 10 bases between.

Details on this clonotype: An end of the junction differs from the germline gene, which may be a read error. The chain uses TRBV10-2 and TRBJ1-1, with a possible D match to TRBD1 (6 bases). CDR1 is WSHSY and CDR2 is SAAADI in the germline V gene. The CDR3 runs 13 residues. CDR3 nucleotide sequence: TGCGCCAGCAGTGGCACAGGGACCACTGACGCTTTCTTT. Translated, it gives CASSGTGTTDAFF.

This chain links TRBV29-1 with TRBJ1-2; D is unclear. Trimming pared 2 bases from V and 7 bases from J, leaving 5 bases between. Germline CDR1 and CDR2: SQVTM and ANQGSEA. This CDR3 comprises 10 residues. CDR3 in DNA: TGCAGCGTTGAAAGGGTTGGCTACACCTTC. It yields the protein CSVERVGYTF.

The rearrangement joins TRBV12-3 or TRBV12-4 to TRBJ2-7; D uncertain. Trimming removed 3 bases at V and 12 bases at J, with 18 bases between. This CDR3 spans 13 amino acids. CDR3 in amino acids: CASSLPTLRPRYF. The CDR3 DNA follows: TGTGCCAGCAGTTTGCCTACTCTTCGCCCGCGGTACTTC.

This clonotype appeared a few times. V gene TRBV5-1 combines with J gene TRBJ2-3; D is unresolved. In germline, CDR1 is SGHRS, CDR2 YFSETQ. There are 15 residues in the CDR3. Trimming took 4 bases from V and 2 from J, leaving 14 bases between them. In DNA form, the CDR3 reads TGCGCCAGCAGCCGGCGGACGGAAATCACAGATACGCAGTATTTT. The encoded protein is CASSRRTEITDTQYF.

This chain links TRBV7-2 with TRBJ1-5; maybe TRBD1 (6 bases). The CDR3 has 15 residues. CDR1 is SGHTA and CDR2 is FQGNSA in the germline V gene. The V gene lost 4 bases and the J gene lost 5 bases, with 15 bases spanning the gap. In DNA, the CDR3 is TGTGCCAGCAGCTCACAAACAGGGATTGATCAGCCCCAGCATTTT. Translating it yields CASSSQTGIDQPQHF.

V is TRBV10-3 and J is TRBJ1-2; D is unresolved. The CDR3 has 13 residues. V was cut by 8 bases and J by 4 bases, with 14 bases left in between. The germline CDR1 and CDR2 sequences are ENHRY and SYGVKD. The CDR3, as DNA: TGTGCCATCGGCCCCGGGCTCCTCTATGGCTACACCTTC. As protein: CAIGPGLLYGYTF.